The clone carrying this TCR beta chain was counted a few times. The antigen is undetermined. This specimen comes from a study of human T cells and chemical hapten exposure. General study points: There was no change with DPC sensitization in TCRs above 1 in 1000 frequency.

As for time point: patch test 1, 2 weeks after DPC sensitization. Regarding treatment: therapeutic diphenylcyclopropenone sensitization with weekly scalp DPC. In the study's own analysis: Counts of TCRs in each sample centred on a median of approximately 96,000 and extended from approximately 25,000 to 650,000. TCRdb re-called the RACE reads with MiXCR, one entry per CDR3 protein. TCRdb, not the authors, supplied the V and J calls. The sample shows 95,000 to 130,000 distinct CDR3 sequences, 9% to 13% of them seen only once. Per germline, CDR1 MNHEY and CDR2 SVGAGI. CDR3 length: 18 residues. V dropped 5 bases and J dropped 5 bases, with 28 bases sitting between them.

The input for sequencing was whole blood, taken in connection with sensitization to the hapten diphenylcyclopropenone (DPC). The clonotype comes from a woman in her forties or fifties with alopecia areata. Some clones in this sample may be carry-over from other donors' samples. This chain links TRBV6-5 with TRBJ2-7; D might be TRBD1 or TRBD2, each matching 6 bases. The CDR3 region has the DNA TGTGCCAGCAGTCACGACCCTTACCACGGGGGCCTTGGCGACGAGCAGTACTTC. It translates to CASSHDPYHGGLGDEQYF.